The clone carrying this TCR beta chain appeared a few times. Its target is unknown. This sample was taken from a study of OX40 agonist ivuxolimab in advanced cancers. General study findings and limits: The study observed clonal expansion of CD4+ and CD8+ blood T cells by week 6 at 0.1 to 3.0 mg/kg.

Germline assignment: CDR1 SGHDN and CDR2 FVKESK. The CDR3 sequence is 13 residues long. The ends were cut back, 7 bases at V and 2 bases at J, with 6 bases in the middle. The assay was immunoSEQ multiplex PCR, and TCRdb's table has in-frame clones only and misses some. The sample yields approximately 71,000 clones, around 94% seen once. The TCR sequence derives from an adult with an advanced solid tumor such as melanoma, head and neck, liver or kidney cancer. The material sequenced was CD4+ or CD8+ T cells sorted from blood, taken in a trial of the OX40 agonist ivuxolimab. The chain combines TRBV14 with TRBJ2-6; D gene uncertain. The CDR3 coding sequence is TGTGCCAGCACCCTTACTGGGGCCAACGTCCTGACTTTC. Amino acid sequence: CASTLTGANVLTF.